This T cell receptor beta chain originates from a study of Ad26.COV2.S vaccination and SARS-CoV-2 variants. The CDR3 has 15 amino acids. V dropped 5 bases and J dropped 3 bases, with 14 bases sitting between them. Germline lookup yields CDR1 MNHEY and CDR2 SVGEGT. Treatment here: around 19 received Ad26.COV2.S at low or high dose, single or two shots; 5 received placebo; per-sample allocation not given. Sampling was done on day 63 after the first vaccine or placebo injection. TCRdb keeps only in-frame clones here, not all; method: immunoSEQ multiplex PCR. The sample records under 600,000 clones, 89% being singletons.

The chain carries TRBV6-2 or TRBV6-3 and TRBJ1-3, with D possibly being TRBD1 (6 bases). This material consisted of peripheral blood, taken in a trial of Ad26.COV2.S vaccine versus placebo. The clonotype originates from a person aged 18-65 years who received the Ad26.COV2.S COVID-19 vaccine or a placebo. CDR3 nucleotides: TGTGCCAGCAGTACGTTACAGGGACTTGGAAACACCATATATTTT. Translating gives CASSTLQGLGNTIYF.